The TCR beta chain described here comes from a study of blood T cell repertoires in COVID-19. Looking at the study overall: The United States, Italy and Spain were the sources of the acute and convalescent COVID-19 samples. The analysed material was cDNA or gDNA that came from T cells, B-cell-depleted T cells, or PBMCs.

Between the trimmed V and J ends, which lost 6 bases and 5 bases, there was a span of 13 bases. The CDR3 length is 13 residues. Original methodology: Estimation of nucleated cell counts relied on the amplification of reference gene primers. The protocol was immunoSEQ multiplex PCR, while the TCRdb copy is restricted to in-frame clones and leaves out a portion. D and trimming come from the DNA, and the V and J calls and clone size come from that table. The sample contains about 180,000 clones, 89% of which appear only once. The J gene is TRBJ2-5, the V gene TRBV12-3 or TRBV12-4; D is possibly TRBD2 (5 bases). Sequencing used peripheral blood. This clonotype originated in a man aged 18-30 years who had recovered from COVID-19. The CDR3 DNA reads as TGTGCCAGCAGCCTAACGACGGGGGAGACCCAGTACTTC. Amino acid sequence: CASSLTTGETQYF.